The present T cell receptor beta chain was sequenced within a study of identifying expanded T cells in peripheral blood. Using immunoSEQ multiplex PCR, the repertoire was profiled, and TCRdb retains in-frame clones only, with some absent. The table lists roughly 90,000 clones, around 83% of them singletons. Germline V gene data show CDR1 as SGHVS and CDR2 as FQNEAQ. Between the trimmed V and J ends, which lost 5 bases and 7 bases, there was a span of 18 bases. This CDR3 comprises 15 residues. The sequencing input was blood. J is TRBJ2-1 and V is TRBV7-8, with unresolved D. The TCR was taken from a person aged 18 to 75 in good health. The CDR3, as DNA: TGTGCCAGCAGCCGCGGAGAGGTACGTTTAAATGAGCAGTTCTTC. Amino acid sequence: CASSRGEVRLNEQFF.